The rows below give T cell receptor beta chains drawn from one sample of a study of radiotherapy plus CTLA-4 blockade in lung cancer. Libraries were prepared by immunoSEQ multiplex PCR; TCRdb keeps only in-frame clonotypes and omits some of them. Of 81,000 or so clones in the sample, about four fifths were seen once. The sequenced sample was peripheral blood, obtained from a patient treated with radiotherapy plus ipilimumab. All receptors derive from a human donor with non-small cell lung cancer who had stable disease on radiotherapy plus ipilimumab. CDR3s include the opening cysteine and the closing phenylalanine or tryptophan. D genes are given only for firm matches. Where a row states a size, it is once, few, many or the class of an expanded clone; other rows omit it.

J gene: TRBJ2-7
D gene: -
V gene: TRBV18
clone size: -
CDR3 protein: CASSPVQGSEQYF
CDR3 DNA: TGTGCCAGCTCACCGGTACAGGGCTCGGAGCAGTACTTC

J gene: TRBJ2-2
D gene: TRBD1
V gene: TRBV4-1
clone size: -
CDR3 protein: CASSQYATGVTAGTGELFF
CDR3 DNA: TGCGCCAGCAGCCAATATGCGACAGGGGTTACGGCGGGCACCGGGGAGCTGTTTTTT

J gene: TRBJ1-4
D gene: -
V gene: TRBV29-1
clone size: -
CDR3 protein: CSVGEEKLFF
CDR3 DNA: TGCAGCGTTGGAGAAGAAAAACTGTTTTTT

J gene: TRBJ2-5
D gene: TRBD2
V gene: TRBV4-1
clone size: -
CDR3 protein: CASSQGGNSGVQETQYF
CDR3 DNA: TGCGCCAGCAGCCAAGGGGGTAATAGCGGGGTCCAAGAGACCCAGTACTTC

J gene: TRBJ2-1
D gene: TRBD2
V gene: TRBV7-9
clone size: -
CDR3 protein: CASSLSGGPRNEQFF
CDR3 DNA: TGTGCCAGCAGCCTTTCGGGAGGGCCTCGGAATGAGCAGTTCTTC

J gene: TRBJ2-3
D gene: TRBD2
V gene: TRBV14
clone size: -
CDR3 protein: CASSQVASGGARDTQYF
CDR3 DNA: TGTGCCAGCAGCCAAGTGGCTAGCGGGGGGGCTCGGGATACGCAGTATTTT

J gene: TRBJ2-1
D gene: TRBD2
V gene: TRBV19
clone size: -
CDR3 protein: CASSIGGGAHNEQFF
CDR3 DNA: TGTGCCAGTAGTATTGGCGGGGGGGCCCACAATGAGCAGTTCTTC

J gene: TRBJ1-1
D gene: TRBD1
V gene: TRBV29-1
clone size: once
CDR3 protein: CSAWTGESTEAFF
CDR3 DNA: TGCAGCGCATGGACAGGGGAGAGCACTGAAGCTTTCTTT

J gene: TRBJ2-1
D gene: -
V gene: TRBV7-6
clone size: -
CDR3 protein: CASSSSGPQQFF
CDR3 DNA: TGTGCCAGCAGCTCCTCCGGGCCACAGCAGTTCTTC

J gene: TRBJ1-1
D gene: -
V gene: TRBV27
clone size: -
CDR3 protein: CASSLQGTENTEAFF
CDR3 DNA: TGTGCCAGCAGTCTTCAGGGGACCGAGAACACTGAAGCTTTCTTT

J gene: TRBJ2-5
D gene: -
V gene: TRBV5-4
clone size: -
CDR3 protein: CASSLEKTQYF
CDR3 DNA: TGTGCCAGCAGCTTGGAGAAGACCCAGTACTTC

J gene: TRBJ2-3
D gene: -
V gene: TRBV9
clone size: few
CDR3 protein: CASSVTGDTQYF
CDR3 DNA: TGTGCCAGCAGCGTCACCGGAGATACGCAGTATTTT

J gene: TRBJ1-6
D gene: -
V gene: TRBV5-8
clone size: few
CDR3 protein: CASSLRSIFDSPLHF
CDR3 DNA: TGTGCCAGCAGCTTGAGGTCTATTTTCGATTCACCCCTCCACTTT

J gene: TRBJ2-7
D gene: TRBD1
V gene: TRBV5-1
clone size: -
CDR3 protein: CASSSDGDGQGRSYEQYF
CDR3 DNA: TGCGCCAGCAGCTCGGACGGGGACGGACAGGGGCGTTCCTACGAGCAGTACTTC

J gene: TRBJ1-2
D gene: -
V gene: TRBV14
clone size: -
CDR3 protein: CASSQEQNGWNYGYTF
CDR3 DNA: TGTGCCAGCAGCCAAGAACAGAACGGGTGGAACTATGGCTACACCTTC

J gene: TRBJ2-3
D gene: -
V gene: TRBV15
clone size: -
CDR3 protein: CATSGPSTDTQYF
CDR3 DNA: TGTGCCACTAGCGGACCAAGCACAGATACGCAGTATTTT

J gene: TRBJ2-5
D gene: -
V gene: TRBV2
clone size: -
CDR3 protein: CASSTGARGETQYF
CDR3 DNA: TGTGCCAGCAGTACAGGCGCGCGAGGGGAGACCCAGTACTTC

J gene: TRBJ2-6
D gene: -
V gene: TRBV1
clone size: -
CDR3 protein: CTSSKAGLAQSRANVLTF
CDR3 DNA: TGCACCAGCAGCAAGGCAGGTTTGGCACAAAGTCGGGCCAACGTCCTGACTTTC

J gene: TRBJ2-7
D gene: -
V gene: TRBV2
clone size: -
CDR3 protein: CASRMTESSYEQYF
CDR3 DNA: TGTGCCAGCCGGATGACAGAGAGCTCCTACGAGCAGTACTTC

J gene: TRBJ2-3
D gene: -
V gene: TRBV9
clone size: -
CDR3 protein: CASSVVGGDSFPTDTQYF
CDR3 DNA: TGTGCCAGCAGCGTAGTCGGGGGAGACTCCTTCCCCACGGATACGCAGTATTTT

J gene: TRBJ1-6
D gene: -
V gene: TRBV27
clone size: -
CDR3 protein: CASSLSGLLGGSGSPLHF
CDR3 DNA: TGTGCCAGCAGTTTATCGGGGTTGTTGGGAGGGAGCGGTTCACCCCTCCACTTT

J gene: TRBJ2-6
D gene: -
V gene: TRBV18
clone size: -
CDR3 protein: CASSPGGVSGANVLTF
CDR3 DNA: TGTGCCAGCTCCCCCGGGGGAGTATCTGGGGCCAACGTCCTGACTTTC

J gene: TRBJ1-2
D gene: -
V gene: TRBV6-5
clone size: -
CDR3 protein: CASTKTDRNYGYTF
CDR3 DNA: TGTGCCAGCACCAAAACAGACAGGAACTATGGCTACACCTTC

J gene: TRBJ2-1
D gene: -
V gene: TRBV2
clone size: -
CDR3 protein: CASSESPRGPYNEQFF
CDR3 DNA: TGTGCCAGCAGTGAAAGCCCCAGGGGACCCTACAATGAGCAGTTCTTC

J gene: TRBJ2-5
D gene: -
V gene: TRBV20-1
clone size: -
CDR3 protein: CSARSEETQYF
CDR3 DNA: TGCAGTGCTAGATCGGAGGAGACCCAGTACTTC

J gene: TRBJ1-2
D gene: -
V gene: TRBV9
clone size: once
CDR3 protein: CASSTLTDYGYTF
CDR3 DNA: TGTGCCAGCAGCACCCTAACAGATTATGGCTACACCTTC

J gene: TRBJ1-3
D gene: -
V gene: TRBV5-1
clone size: -
CDR3 protein: CASSPSGEVSGNTIYF
CDR3 DNA: TGCGCCAGCAGCCCGAGTGGGGAGGTCTCTGGAAACACCATATATTTT

J gene: TRBJ1-4
D gene: TRBD1
V gene: TRBV28
clone size: once
CDR3 protein: CASSLGQGETNEKLFF
CDR3 DNA: TGTGCCAGCAGCCTCGGACAGGGCGAAACTAATGAAAAACTGTTTTTT

J gene: TRBJ1-4
D gene: -
V gene: TRBV18
clone size: once
CDR3 protein: CASSPRGGGDEKLFF
CDR3 DNA: TGTGCCAGCTCACCACGGGGAGGAGGTGATGAAAAACTGTTTTTT

J gene: TRBJ1-2
D gene: TRBD1
V gene: TRBV7-9
clone size: -
CDR3 protein: CASSPGTGGGRDGYTF
CDR3 DNA: TGTGCCAGCAGCCCCGGGACAGGGGGCGGAAGGGATGGCTACACCTTC

J gene: TRBJ1-3
D gene: TRBD1
V gene: TRBV6-1
clone size: -
CDR3 protein: CASSKGTGYPGNTIYF
CDR3 DNA: TGTGCCAGCAGTAAAGGGACAGGGTACCCTGGAAACACCATATATTTT

J gene: TRBJ2-7
D gene: -
V gene: TRBV2
clone size: -
CDR3 protein: CASMQEAYEQYF
CDR3 DNA: TGTGCCAGCATGCAAGAGGCCTACGAGCAGTACTTC

J gene: TRBJ1-1
D gene: -
V gene: TRBV28
clone size: -
CDR3 protein: CASSLPNTEAFF
CDR3 DNA: TGTGCCAGCAGCCTTCCGAACACTGAAGCTTTCTTT